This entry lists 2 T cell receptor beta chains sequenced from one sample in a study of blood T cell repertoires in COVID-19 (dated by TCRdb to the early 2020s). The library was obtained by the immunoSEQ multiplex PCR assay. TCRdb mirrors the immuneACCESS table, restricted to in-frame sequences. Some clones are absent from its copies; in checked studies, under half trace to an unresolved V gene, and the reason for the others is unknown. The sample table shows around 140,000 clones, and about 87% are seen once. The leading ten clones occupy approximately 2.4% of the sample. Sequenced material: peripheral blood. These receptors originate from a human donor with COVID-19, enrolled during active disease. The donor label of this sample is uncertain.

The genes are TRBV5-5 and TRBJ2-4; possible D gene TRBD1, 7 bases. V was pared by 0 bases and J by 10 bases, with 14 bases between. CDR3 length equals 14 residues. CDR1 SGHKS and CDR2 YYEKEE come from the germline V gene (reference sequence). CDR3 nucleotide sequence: TGTGCCAGCAGCTTGGCACAGGGGACTTTAATTCAGTACTTC. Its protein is CASSLAQGTLIQYF.

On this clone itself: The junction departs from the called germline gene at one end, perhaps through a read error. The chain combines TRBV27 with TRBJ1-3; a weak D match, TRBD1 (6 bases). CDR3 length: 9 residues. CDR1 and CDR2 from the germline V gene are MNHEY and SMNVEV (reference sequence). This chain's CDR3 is CASLPGGLF. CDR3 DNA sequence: TGTGCCAGCCTGCCGGGGGGCCTGTTT.